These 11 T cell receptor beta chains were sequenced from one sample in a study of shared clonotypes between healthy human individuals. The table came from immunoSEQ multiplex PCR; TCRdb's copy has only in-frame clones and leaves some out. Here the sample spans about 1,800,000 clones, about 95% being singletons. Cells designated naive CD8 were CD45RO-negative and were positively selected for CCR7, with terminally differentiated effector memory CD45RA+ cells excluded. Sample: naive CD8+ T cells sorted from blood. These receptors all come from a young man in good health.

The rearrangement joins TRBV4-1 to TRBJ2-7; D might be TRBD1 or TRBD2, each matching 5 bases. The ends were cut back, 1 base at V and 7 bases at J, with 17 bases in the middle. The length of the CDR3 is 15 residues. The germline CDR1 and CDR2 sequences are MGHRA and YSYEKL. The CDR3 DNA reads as TGCGCCAGCAGCCAAGGCCCGGGACCCGGACGGGAGCAGTACTTC. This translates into CASSQGPGPGREQYF.

CDR3 DNA sequence: TGTGCCAGCAGCAGGGATCCCTCAGTCTATGGCTACACCTTC. Translation gives CASSRDPSVYGYTF. The V and J genes are TRBV2 and TRBJ1-2, with a weak D call TRBD1 (5 bases). Germline V gives CDR1 SNHLY, CDR2 FYNNEI. The CDR3 is 14 residues long. V was shortened by 6 bases and J by 4 bases, with 15 bases between the two germline ends.

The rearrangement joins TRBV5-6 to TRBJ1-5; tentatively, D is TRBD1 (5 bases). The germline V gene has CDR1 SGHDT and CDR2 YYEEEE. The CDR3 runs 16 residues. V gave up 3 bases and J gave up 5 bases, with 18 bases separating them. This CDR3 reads CASSSNGHPGHQPQHF. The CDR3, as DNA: TGTGCCAGCAGCTCCAATGGACACCCAGGGCATCAGCCCCAGCATTTT. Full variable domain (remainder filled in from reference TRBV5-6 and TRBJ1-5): DAGVTQSPTHLIKTRGQQVTLRCSPKSGHDTVSWYQQALGQGPQFIFQYYEEEERQRGNFPDRFSGHQFPNYSSELNVNALLLGDSALYLCASSSNGHPGHQPQHFGDGTRLSIL.

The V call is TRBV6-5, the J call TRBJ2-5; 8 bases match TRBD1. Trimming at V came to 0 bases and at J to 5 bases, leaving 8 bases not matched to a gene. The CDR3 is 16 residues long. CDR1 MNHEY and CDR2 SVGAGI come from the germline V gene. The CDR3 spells CASSYSFGQGEETQYF. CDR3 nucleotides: TGTGCCAGCAGTTACTCGTTCGGACAGGGAGAGGAGACCCAGTACTTC.

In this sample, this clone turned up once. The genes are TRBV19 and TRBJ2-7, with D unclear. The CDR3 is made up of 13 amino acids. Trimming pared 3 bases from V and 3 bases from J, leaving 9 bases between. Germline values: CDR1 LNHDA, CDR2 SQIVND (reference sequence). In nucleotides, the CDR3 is TGTGCCAGTAGTATTTCGGACGGCTACGAGCAGTACTTC. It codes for CASSISDGYEQYF.

The CDR3 DNA reads as TGTGCCAGTACCTCACTTACAGAGAACACTGAAGCTTTCTTT. It codes for CASTSLTENTEAFF. This chain joins TRBV19 and TRBJ1-1; D gene unclear. The CDR3 is made up of 14 amino acids. Germline V CDR1 and CDR2: LNHDA, SQIVND (reference sequence). With 7 bases removed from V and 1 base from J, the gap between germline ends came to 13 bases.

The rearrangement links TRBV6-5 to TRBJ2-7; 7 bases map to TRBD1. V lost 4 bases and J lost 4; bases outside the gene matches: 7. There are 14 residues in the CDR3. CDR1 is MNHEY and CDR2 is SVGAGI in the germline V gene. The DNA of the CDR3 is TGTGCCAGCAGTTTAGAAGAGACAGGGTACGAGCAGTACTTC. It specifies CASSLEETGYEQYF.

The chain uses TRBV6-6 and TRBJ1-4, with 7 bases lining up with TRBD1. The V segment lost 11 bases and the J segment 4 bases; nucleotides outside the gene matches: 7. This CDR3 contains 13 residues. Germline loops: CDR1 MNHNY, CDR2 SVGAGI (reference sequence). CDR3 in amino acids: CAGGTVLNEKLFF. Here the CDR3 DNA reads TGTGCCGGGGGGACAGTCCTTAATGAAAAACTGTTTTTT.

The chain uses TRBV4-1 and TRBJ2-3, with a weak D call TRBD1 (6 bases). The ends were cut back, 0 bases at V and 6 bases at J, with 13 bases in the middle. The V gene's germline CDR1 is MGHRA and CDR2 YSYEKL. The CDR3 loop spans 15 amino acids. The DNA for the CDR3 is TGCGCCAGCAGCCAAGAACGGAGGACAGTTGATACGCAGTATTTT. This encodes CASSQERRTVDTQYF.

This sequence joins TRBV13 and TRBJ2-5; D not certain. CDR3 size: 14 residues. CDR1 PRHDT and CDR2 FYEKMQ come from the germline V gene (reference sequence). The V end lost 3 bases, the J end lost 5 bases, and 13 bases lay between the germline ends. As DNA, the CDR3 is TGTGCCAGCAGCTTTAGAACTCGAGACGAGACCCAGTACTTC. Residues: CASSFRTRDETQYF.

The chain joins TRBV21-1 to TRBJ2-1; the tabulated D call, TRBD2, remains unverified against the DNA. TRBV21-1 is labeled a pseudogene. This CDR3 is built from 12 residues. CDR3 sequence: CAGGDRRNEQFF. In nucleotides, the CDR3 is TGTGCCGGGGGGGATCGAAGGAATGAGCAGTTCTTC.